The rows below give T cell receptor beta chains drawn from one sample of a study of CD8+CD57+ T cells in acquired aplastic anemia. TCRdb independently ran MiXCR on the reads; one entry per CDR3 protein. The sample lists 200,000 or so distinct CDR3 sequences, about three fifths occurring once. Source material: sorted CD4+, CD8+, or CD8+CD57+ T cells (not recorded which) from PBMCs. The receptors originated from a human donor with severe aplastic anemia or a healthy control (not recorded which). The CDR3 runs from the conserved cysteine through the conserved F or W. Each record gives: J gene, V gene, clone size, D gene, CDR3 protein, CDR3 DNA. The D gene is left open where the match is weak. Only part of the rows carry a size: once, few, many, or a class if the clone is expanded.

TRBJ1-5 TRBV12-3/TRBV12-4 - - CASTPGTGYQPQHF TGTGCCAGCACCCCCGGGACCGGCTATCAGCCCCAGCATTTT
TRBJ2-7 TRBV29-1 - - CSVSPSGRVAYEQYF TGCAGCGTAAGCCCTTCAGGCCGTGTGGCCTACGAGCAGTACTTC
TRBJ1-6 TRBV7-6 few - CASSTRGGQGNSPLHF TGTGCCAGCAGCACCCGAGGTGGGCAGGGAAATTCACCCCTCCACTTT
TRBJ2-7 TRBV2 - - CASRRGRGSYEQYF TGTGCCAGTCGCCGGGGGAGGGGGTCCTACGAGCAGTACTTC
TRBJ1-1 TRBV5-1 - - CASSLDGVWTEAFF TGCGCCAGCAGCTTGGACGGCGTATGGACTGAAGCTTTCTTT
TRBJ1-1 TRBV20-1 - TRBD1 CSARVRDRGLSDTEAFF TGCAGTGCTAGAGTACGAGACAGGGGGCTTAGCGACACTGAAGCTTTCTTT
TRBJ1-2 TRBV10-3 - TRBD1 CAISGKGTGAGYTF TGTGCCATCAGTGGCAAAGGGACAGGGGCTGGCTACACCTTC
TRBJ2-2 TRBV6-1 - - CASMDWGYGELFF TGTGCCAGCATGGATTGGGGATACGGGGAGCTGTTTTTT
TRBJ2-1 TRBV20-1 - - CSARKGRVTGEQFF TGCAGTGCTAGAAAGGGTAGGGTTACGGGTGAGCAGTTCTTC
TRBJ1-3 TRBV6-5 - - CASSYSAPSSSGNTIYF TGTGCCAGCAGTTACTCGGCCCCCAGTAGCTCTGGAAACACCATATATTTT
TRBJ2-4 TRBV7-8 many - CASSLVAGTAPFAKNIQYF TGTGCCAGCAGCTTAGTAGCGGGGACAGCGCCCTTCGCCAAAAACATTCAGTACTTC
TRBJ2-3 TRBV9 - TRBD1 CASSPTGGRTDTQYF TGTGCCAGCAGCCCGACAGGGGGTCGCACAGATACGCAGTATTTT
TRBJ2-2 TRBV2 - TRBD2 CASSEPSGARRELFF TGTGCCAGCAGTGAGCCTAGCGGTGCTAGGAGGGAGCTGTTTTTT
TRBJ2-1 TRBV19 - - CASSTVAGSWNEQFF TGTGCCAGTAGTACGGTGGCGGGGTCGTGGAATGAGCAGTTCTTC
TRBJ1-2 TRBV12-3/TRBV12-4 - - CASSLAVTGGNGYTF TGTGCCAGCAGCTTAGCGGTCACCGGGGGGAACGGCTACACCTTC
TRBJ2-2 TRBV4-1 many - CASSQAWGAGGELFF TGCGCCAGCAGCCAAGCCTGGGGGGCCGGCGGGGAGCTGTTTTTT
TRBJ2-3 TRBV7-9 - TRBD2 CASTPGGGTDTQYF TGTGCCAGCACCCCAGGCGGGGGTACAGATACGCAGTATTTT
TRBJ2-7 TRBV29-1 - TRBD1 CSNLGQGYHEQYF TGCAGCAATCTGGGACAGGGGTACCACGAGCAGTACTTC
TRBJ2-6 TRBV19 - TRBD1 CASTSTGAGANVLTF TGTGCCAGTACCTCGACAGGGGCCGGGGCCAACGTCCTGACTTTC
TRBJ1-2 TRBV2 - - CASRDRLSSFYGYTF TGTGCCAGCAGAGACCGGTTGAGCTCCTTCTATGGCTACACCTTC
TRBJ2-7 TRBV19 many TRBD2 CASSLGPGLVGGEQYF TGTGCCAGTAGTTTGGGACCGGGACTAGTGGGTGGCGAGCAGTACTTC
TRBJ2-7 TRBV5-1 few - CASSFHDGGGYEQYF TGCGCCAGCAGCTTTCATGACGGGGGCGGTTACGAGCAGTACTTC
TRBJ1-1 TRBV7-9 - TRBD1 CASSLVGQGYTEAFF TGTGCCAGCAGCTTAGTCGGACAGGGGTACACTGAAGCTTTCTTT
TRBJ1-6 TRBV7-9 once TRBD1 CASSGDRVKMSPLHF TGTGCCAGCAGCGGGGACAGGGTAAAAATGTCACCCCTCCACTTT
TRBJ2-3 TRBV9 - TRBD1 CASSAGTGRTDTQYF TGTGCCAGCAGTGCCGGGACAGGGAGGACAGATACGCAGTATTTT
TRBJ2-5 TRBV12-3/TRBV12-4 many - CASSFTGTGETQYF TGTGCCAGCAGTTTTACAGGGACTGGAGAGACCCAGTACTTC
TRBJ2-7 TRBV19 - - CASSTGTLQYF TGTGCCAGTAGTACCGGGACACTTCAGTACTTC
TRBJ2-1 TRBV15 - TRBD2 CATSRGTSGIGYEQFF TGTGCCACCAGCAGAGGGACTAGCGGGATAGGGTATGAGCAGTTCTTC
TRBJ2-5 TRBV20-1 - - CSARGTSGLETQYF TGCAGTGCTAGAGGGACTTCGGGGTTGGAGACCCAGTACTTC
TRBJ1-1 TRBV19 - - CASSDRSSAEAFF TGTGCCAGTAGTGACAGGAGTAGCGCTGAAGCTTTCTTT
TRBJ2-1 TRBV25-1 - TRBD2 CASMSSGGTYNEQFF TGTGCCAGTATGTCTAGCGGGGGGACCTACAATGAGCAGTTCTTC
TRBJ1-1 TRBV5-8 few - CASSFVSMGTGAFF TGTGCCAGCAGCTTTGTCAGCATGGGCACTGGAGCTTTCTTT
TRBJ2-6 TRBV7-2 few - CASSLGGTLTGANVLTF TGTGCCAGCAGCTTGGGGGGAACACTGACTGGGGCCAACGTCCTGACTTTC
TRBJ2-2 TRBV10-3 once TRBD2 CATSGENTGELFF TGTGCCACTAGCGGTGAGAACACCGGGGAGCTGTTTTTT
TRBJ1-6 TRBV19 - - CAGSTGYNSPLHF TGTGCCGGCTCGACAGGTTATAATTCACCCCTCCACTTT
TRBJ2-7 TRBV4-2 many - CASSPDRYEQYF TGTGCCAGCAGCCCCGACAGATACGAGCAGTACTTC
TRBJ1-1 TRBV3-1 many - CASSPDRSEMNTEAFF TGTGCCAGCAGCCCCGACAGGAGTGAGATGAACACTGAAGCTTTCTTT
TRBJ2-7 TRBV20-1 - TRBD1 CSASKGAEQYF TGCAGTGCTAGCAAGGGGGCCGAGCAGTACTTC
TRBJ2-1 TRBV7-2 - - CASGGSVVGRSYNEQFF TGTGCCAGCGGCGGTAGCGTTGTCGGTCGTTCCTACAATGAGCAGTTCTTC
TRBJ2-7 TRBV7-9 few - CASGGTSYEQYF TGTGCCAGCGGGGGCACTTCCTACGAGCAGTACTTC
TRBJ2-7 TRBV29-1 - - CSVESAPYEQYF TGCAGCGTTGAGTCAGCTCCCTACGAGCAGTACTTC
TRBJ2-7 TRBV6-1 - TRBD1 CASSRLRGQGGTYEQYF TGTGCCAGCAGTCGCTTACGTGGACAGGGGGGGACCTACGAGCAGTACTTC
TRBJ2-3 TRBV14 many TRBD1 CASSQWDRSTDTQYF TGTGCCAGCAGCCAATGGGACAGAAGCACAGATACGCAGTATTTT
TRBJ2-5 TRBV29-1 - TRBD2 CSVPQTSGGETQYF TGCAGCGTTCCTCAGACTAGCGGCGGAGAGACCCAGTACTTC
TRBJ1-1 TRBV2 - - CASSEGADLNTEAFF TGTGCCAGCAGTGAAGGGGCAGACTTGAACACTGAAGCTTTCTTT
TRBJ2-3 TRBV19 - - CASSGGSTDTQYF TGTGCCAGTAGTGGCGGGAGCACAGATACGCAGTATTTT
TRBJ2-3 TRBV24-1 - TRBD2 CATSDRTSGGGADTQYF TGTGCCACCAGTGACCGGACTAGCGGGGGGGGGGCAGATACGCAGTATTTT
TRBJ2-5 TRBV7-3 - - CASSATSGAGETQYF TGTGCCAGCAGCGCCACTAGTGGGGCGGGTGAGACCCAGTACTTC
TRBJ1-5 TRBV20-1 - - CSAREGGAGNQPQHF TGCAGTGCTAGAGAAGGAGGGGCAGGGAATCAGCCCCAGCATTTT
TRBJ2-7 TRBV11-2 - - CASSSRSPYEQYF TGTGCCAGCAGCTCCCGATCCCCTTACGAGCAGTACTTC
TRBJ1-1 TRBV19 - - CASSLAKNTEAFF TGTGCCAGTAGTTTGGCAAAGAACACTGAAGCTTTCTTT
TRBJ2-1 TRBV2 few TRBD2 CASSEGTSNGEQFF TGTGCCAGCAGTGAAGGGACTAGCAATGGTGAGCAGTTCTTC
TRBJ1-5 TRBV4-1 many - CASSQDPSSRSPQHF TGCGCCAGCAGCCAAGATCCCTCGAGCAGATCTCCCCAGCATTTT
TRBJ2-7 TRBV20-1 - - CSARGREYEQCF TGCAGTGCTAGAGGAAGGGAGTACGAGCAGTGCTTC
TRBJ2-7 TRBV12-3/TRBV12-4 - TRBD2 CASSQSQRPGTSGRFYEQYF TGTGCCAGCAGTCAGAGCCAGCGCCCCGGGACTAGCGGGAGGTTCTACGAGCAGTACTTC